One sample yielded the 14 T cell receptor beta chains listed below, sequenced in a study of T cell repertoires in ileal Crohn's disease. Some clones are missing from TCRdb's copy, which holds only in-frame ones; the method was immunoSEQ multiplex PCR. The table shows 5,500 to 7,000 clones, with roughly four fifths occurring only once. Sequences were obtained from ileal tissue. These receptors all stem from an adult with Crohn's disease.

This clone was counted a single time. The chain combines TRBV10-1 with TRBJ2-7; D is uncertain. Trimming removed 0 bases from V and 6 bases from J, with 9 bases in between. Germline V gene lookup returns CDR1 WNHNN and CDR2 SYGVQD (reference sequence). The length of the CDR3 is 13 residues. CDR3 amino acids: CASSESRVTEQYF. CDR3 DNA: TGCGCCAGCAGTGAGTCCAGAGTCACCGAGCAGTACTTC.

This CDR3 is CASSSTSDSSYEQYF. DNA for the CDR3: TGTGCCAGCAGTTCGACTAGCGACAGTTCCTACGAGCAGTACTTC. V and J are TRBV6-6 and TRBJ2-7, with 8 bases identical to TRBD2. V gave up 4 bases and J gave up 1 base; unmatched junction bases: 6. Germline CDR1 MNHNY, CDR2 SVGAGI (reference sequence). The CDR3 extends over 15 amino acids.

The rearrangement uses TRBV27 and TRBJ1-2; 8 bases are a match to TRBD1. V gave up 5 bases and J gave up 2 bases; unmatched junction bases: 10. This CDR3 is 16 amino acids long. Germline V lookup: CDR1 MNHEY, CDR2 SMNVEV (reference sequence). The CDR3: CASSPSRGPRNYGYTF. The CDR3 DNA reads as TGTGCCAGCAGTCCTAGCAGGGGGCCCCGAAACTATGGCTACACCTTC.

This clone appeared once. CDR3 in DNA: TGTGCCTGGAGTGAACCACGGACAGGGGTAAATCAGCCCCAGCATTTT. The encoded protein is CAWSEPRTGVNQPQHF. The genes are TRBV30 and TRBJ1-5, with 9 bases identical to TRBD1. Germline CDR1 is GTSNPN and CDR2 is SVGIG (reference sequence). This CDR3 comprises 16 residues. Germline trimming cut 1 base from V and 4 bases from J; bases unmatched to any gene: 8.

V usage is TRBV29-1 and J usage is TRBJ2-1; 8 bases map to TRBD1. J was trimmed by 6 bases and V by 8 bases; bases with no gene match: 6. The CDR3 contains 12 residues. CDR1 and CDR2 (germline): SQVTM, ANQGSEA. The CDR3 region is CSTGTGLNEQFF. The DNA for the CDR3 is TGCAGCACCGGGACAGGCCTCAATGAGCAGTTCTTC.

Written as DNA, the CDR3 is TGTGCCAGCAGCCCAAGGGGCAGGGCCTCCTACGAGCAGTACTTC. It is translated as CASSPRGRASYEQYF. V usage is TRBV9 and J usage is TRBJ2-7; TRBD1 might be the D (5 bases). Germline CDR1 reads SGDLS; CDR2 reads YYNGEE. The CDR3 totals 15 residues. V was clipped by 4 bases and J by 0 bases, with 14 bases between them.

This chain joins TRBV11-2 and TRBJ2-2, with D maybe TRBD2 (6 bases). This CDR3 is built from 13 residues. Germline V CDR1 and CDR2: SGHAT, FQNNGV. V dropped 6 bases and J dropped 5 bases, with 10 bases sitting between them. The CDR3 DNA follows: TGTGCCAGCAGGCGGGACGGGACCGGGGAGCTGTTTTTT. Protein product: CASRRDGTGELFF. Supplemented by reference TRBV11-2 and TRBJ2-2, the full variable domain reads EAGVAQSPRYKIIEKRQSVAFWCNPISGHATLYWYQQILGQGPKLLIQFQNNGVVDDSQLPKDRFSAERLKGVDSTLKIQPAKLEDSAVYLCASRRDGTGELFFGEGSRLTVL.

The CDR3 bases are TGTGCCAGCAGCCCCCGTGGGGTAGGTGGCGACGAGCAGTACTTC. Translated: CASSPRGVGGDEQYF. The chain joins TRBV11-2 to TRBJ2-7, with D hard to call. Germline V gene data show CDR1 as SGHAT and CDR2 as FQNNGV. The CDR3 runs to 15 residues. With 5 bases removed from V and 5 bases from J, the gap between germline ends came to 19 bases. The complete variable domain, with remaining parts taken from reference TRBV11-2 and TRBJ2-7, reads EAGVAQSPRYKIIEKRQSVAFWCNPISGHATLYWYQQILGQGPKLLIQFQNNGVVDDSQLPKDRFSAERLKGVDSTLKIQPAKLEDSAVYLCASSPRGVGGDEQYFGPGTRLTVT.

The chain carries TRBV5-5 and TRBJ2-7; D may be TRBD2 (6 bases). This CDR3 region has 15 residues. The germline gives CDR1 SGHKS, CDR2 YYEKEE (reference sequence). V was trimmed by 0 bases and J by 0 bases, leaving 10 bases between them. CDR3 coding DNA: TGTGCCAGCAGCTTGGATGGGACTTTCTCCTACGAGCAGTACTTC. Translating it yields CASSLDGTFSYEQYF.

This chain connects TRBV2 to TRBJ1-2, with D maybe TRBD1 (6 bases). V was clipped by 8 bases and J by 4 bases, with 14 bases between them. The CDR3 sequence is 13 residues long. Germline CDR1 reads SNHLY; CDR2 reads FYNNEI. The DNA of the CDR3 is TGTGCCAGCCGCCCGGGGGGCATCTATGGCTACACCTTC. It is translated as CASRPGGIYGYTF.

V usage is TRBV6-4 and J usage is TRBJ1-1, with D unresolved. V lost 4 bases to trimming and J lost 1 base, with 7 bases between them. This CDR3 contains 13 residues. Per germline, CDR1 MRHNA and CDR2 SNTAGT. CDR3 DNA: TGTGCCAGCAGTGCGACGGGGAACACTGAAGCTTTCTTT. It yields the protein CASSATGNTEAFF.

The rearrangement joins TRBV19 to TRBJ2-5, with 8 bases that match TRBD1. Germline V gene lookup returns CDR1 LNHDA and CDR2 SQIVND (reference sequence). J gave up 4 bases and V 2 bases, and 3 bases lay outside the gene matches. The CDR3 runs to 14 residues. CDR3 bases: TGTGCCAGTAGTATAAGCGGACAGGGAGAGACCCAGTACTTC. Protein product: CASSISGQGETQYF. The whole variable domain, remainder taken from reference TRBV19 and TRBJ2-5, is DGGITQSPKYLFRKEGQNVTLSCEQNLNHDAMYWYRQDPGQGLRLIYYSQIVNDFQKGDIAEGYSVSREKKESFPLTVTSAQKNPTAFYLCASSISGQGETQYFGPGTRLLVL.

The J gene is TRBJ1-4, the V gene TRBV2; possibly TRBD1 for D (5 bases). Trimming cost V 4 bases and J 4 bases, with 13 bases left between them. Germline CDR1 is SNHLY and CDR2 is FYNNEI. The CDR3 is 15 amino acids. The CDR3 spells CASSGSGFNNEKLFF. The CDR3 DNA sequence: TGTGCCAGCAGTGGGTCAGGGTTTAATAATGAAAAACTGTTTTTT.

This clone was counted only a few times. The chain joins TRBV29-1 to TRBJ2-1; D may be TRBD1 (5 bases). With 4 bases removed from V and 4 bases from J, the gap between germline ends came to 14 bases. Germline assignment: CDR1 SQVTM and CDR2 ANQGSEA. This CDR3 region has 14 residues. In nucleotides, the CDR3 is TGCAGCGTTGGTGGGGCGTTAGTATACAATGAGCAGTTCTTC. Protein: CSVGGALVYNEQFF.